This TCR beta chain was documented in a study of Tregs in tolerant kidney transplant recipients. About the research overall: The nonmyeloablative bone marrow transplants came from related graft donors, with transient mixed chimerism.

The protocol was immunoSEQ multiplex PCR, while the TCRdb copy is restricted to in-frame clones and leaves out a portion. The specimen's table records thousands of clones. Regarding the study as a whole: Donor-specific Treg expansion exceeded global Treg expansion in tolerant patients, suggesting antigen drive. Few patients were studied, so findings need validation in larger groups.

To note about this clone: The target antigen is unknown. The read gets to within 3 residues of the CDR3 end, and the germline J gene fills in the rest.

FACS sorting followed a roughly 6-day coculture of CFSE-labeled recipient PBMCs with irradiated graft donor PBMCs. The V and J ends lost 4 bases and 7 bases respectively, with 11 bases between them. The V gene's germline CDR1 is SGHNT and CDR2 YYREEE (reference sequence). This CDR3 region has 12 residues. This receptor was identified in a human patient who received a combined kidney and bone marrow transplant. The V and J genes are TRBV5-4 and TRBJ1-2; D remains ambiguous. This specimen consisted of CD8+ T cells from blood cultured with allogeneic cells, obtained before the transplant. CDR3 sequence: CASSRPQVGYTF. The CDR3 bases that were read are TGTGCCAGCAGCCGACCCCAGGTTGGC.